The 10 T cell receptor beta chains given below trace back to one sample, sequenced in a study of cytomegalovirus exposure and HLA in healthy donors. PCR used 60 Vbeta primers and 13 Jbeta primers. Sequencing was performed with immunoSEQ multiplex PCR; in TCRdb, only in-frame clones are kept and a portion is missing. The table has 50,000 or so clones, about three quarters seen once; the top ten hold roughly 2.9%. Sequencing used PBMCs. All receptors derive from a man aged 18-30 years in good health and CMV-seronegative.

The CDR3 loop is CASSPSGSTYGYTF. The CDR3 DNA reads TGTGCCAGCAGTCCCTCGGGGTCAACCTATGGCTACACCTTC. This rearrangement joins TRBV6-4 to TRBJ1-2; D ambiguous. CDR1 MRHNA and CDR2 SNTAGT come from the germline V gene. This CDR3 comprises 14 residues. Trimming cost V 5 bases and J 4 bases, with 14 bases left between them.

The chain has TRBV6-5 and TRBJ1-1; possible D gene TRBD1, 5 bases. V lost 5 bases to trimming and J lost 2 bases, with 12 bases between them. Germline assignment: CDR1 MNHEY and CDR2 SVGAGI. The CDR3 length is 14 residues. The CDR3 DNA is TGTGCCAGCAGTACGACAGTAGGCAACACTGAAGCTTTCTTT. Translating it yields CASSTTVGNTEAFF.

CDR3 sequence reads: CASSQPIGTASGTEAFF. The CDR3 DNA follows: TGTGCCAGCAGCCAACCCATAGGGACAGCCTCCGGCACTGAAGCTTTCTTT. This chain uses TRBV28 with TRBJ1-1, with 7 bases identical to TRBD1. Looked up from germline, CDR1 is MDHEN and CDR2 is SYDVKM. With V trimmed by 6 bases and J by 4 bases, 17 bases remained unmatched. The CDR3 has 17 residues.

The gene calls are TRBV27 and TRBJ2-7; 8 bases are shared with TRBD1. The CDR3 totals 13 residues. Looked up from germline, CDR1 is MNHEY and CDR2 is SMNVEV (reference sequence). The trim removed 4 bases at V and 6 bases at J, leaving 5 bases unmatched. CDR3 in DNA: TGTGCCAGCAGTTCCGGACAGGGCGGCGAGCAGTACTTC. Translating gives CASSSGQGGEQYF.

The chain links TRBV30 to TRBJ1-1, with a possible D match to TRBD1 (6 bases). CDR1 is GTSNPN and CDR2 is SVGIG in the germline V gene (reference sequence). V lost 3 bases, J lost 2 bases, and 10 bases lay in between. The CDR3 contains 13 residues. DNA of the CDR3: TGTGCCTGGAGCAGGGGAAGAAACACTGAAGCTTTCTTT. Encoded protein: CAWSRGRNTEAFF.

V usage is TRBV6-5 and J usage is TRBJ2-1, with 7 bases that match TRBD2. Per the germline V gene, CDR1 is MNHEY and CDR2 is SVGAGI. This CDR3 has 14 residues. The V and J ends lost 2 bases and 4 bases, in that order; junction bases with no gene match: 2. CDR3: CASSYGGGYNEQFF. CDR3 sequence (DNA): TGTGCCAGCAGTTACGGGGGGGGGTACAATGAGCAGTTCTTC.

The rearrangement uses TRBV19 and TRBJ2-6; TRBD2 is a possible D gene (6 bases). Trimming cost V 5 bases and J 8 bases, with 10 bases left between them. The CDR3 contains 13 residues. Germline CDR1 and CDR2: LNHDA and SQIVND (reference sequence). The CDR3 DNA sequence: TGTGCCAGTAGTCCCGCGGGGACCAACGTCCTGACTTTC. Amino acids: CASSPAGTNVLTF.

This clone was detected only a few times. The chain combines TRBV6-1 with TRBJ2-7, with D hard to call. Germline V lookup: CDR1 MNHNS, CDR2 SASEGT. The CDR3 length is 10 residues. Trimming took 8 bases from V and 5 from J, leaving 7 bases between them. Here the CDR3 DNA reads TGTGCCAGCGGTCAGAACGAGCAGTACTTC. It translates to CASGQNEQYF.

The chain combines TRBV4-2 with TRBJ2-3; 8 bases are a match to TRBD1. The CDR3 is 15 residues long. Losses at the gene ends were 0 bases for V and 6 bases for J; bases not matched to a gene: 5. CDR1 is LGHNA, CDR2 YNFKEQ, per germline. The CDR3 is CASSQEGQGTDTQYF. DNA for the CDR3: TGTGCCAGCAGCCAAGAAGGACAGGGTACGGATACGCAGTATTTT.

In its sample, this clone was seen a few times. The J gene is TRBJ1-1, the V gene TRBV6-5, with D possibly matching TRBD1 (5 bases). The CDR3 totals 13 residues. Germline V gene data show CDR1 as MNHEY and CDR2 as SVGAGI. Trimming removed 5 bases at V and 3 bases at J, with 10 bases between. The CDR3, as DNA: TGTGCCAGCAGTGCCCAGGGATACACTGAAGCTTTCTTT. Its translation is CASSAQGYTEAFF.